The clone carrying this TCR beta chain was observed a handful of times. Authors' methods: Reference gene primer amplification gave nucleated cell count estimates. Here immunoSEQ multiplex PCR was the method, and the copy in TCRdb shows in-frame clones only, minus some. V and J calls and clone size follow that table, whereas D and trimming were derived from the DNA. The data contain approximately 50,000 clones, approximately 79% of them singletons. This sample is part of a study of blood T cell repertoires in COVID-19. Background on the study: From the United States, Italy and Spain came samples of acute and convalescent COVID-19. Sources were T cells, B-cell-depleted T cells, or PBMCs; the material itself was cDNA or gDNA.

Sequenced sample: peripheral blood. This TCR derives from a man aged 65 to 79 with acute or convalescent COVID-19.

CDR3 in DNA: TGTGCCAGCAGGACCGACAGAACCAGTGAAAAACTGTTTTTT. This encodes CASRTDRTSEKLFF. V is TRBV6-5 and J is TRBJ1-4, with a tentative D call TRBD1 (5 bases). The V end lost 6 bases, the J end lost 7 bases, and 15 bases lay between the germline ends. The CDR3 runs to 14 residues. CDR1 and CDR2 (germline): MNHEY, SVGAGI.